Shown below are 20 T cell receptor beta chains from a single sample sequenced in a study of shared T cell receptors in the human thymus. Some clones are missing from TCRdb's copy, which holds only in-frame ones; the method was immunoSEQ multiplex PCR. The data hold more than 550,000 clones, with 70% to 90% observed a single time. These data also featured in a second study, about human thymus T cells.

The sequenced sample consisted of thymocytes. These receptors were collected from a girl younger than two with a congenital heart defect.

This clone was seen only a few times. The CDR3 DNA reads as TGTGCCAGCAGTCCACAGGGAGATACTGAAGCTTTCTTT. Translated: CASSPQGDTEAFF. The rearrangement links TRBV6-5 to TRBJ1-1, with a weak D call TRBD1 (6 bases). CDR1 and CDR2 (germline): MNHEY, SVGAGI. Trimming pared 5 bases from V and 5 bases from J, leaving 12 bases between. This CDR3 region has 13 residues.

This clone was picked up one time. The J gene is TRBJ1-6, the V gene TRBV2, with D maybe TRBD1 (6 bases). The CDR3 runs 14 residues. The germline CDR1 and CDR2 sequences are SNHLY and FYNNEI. The ends were cut back, 4 bases at V and 6 bases at J, with 10 bases in the middle. The DNA of the CDR3 is TGTGCCAGCAGTGGGGGGACAATTAATTCACCCCTCCACTTT. It encodes CASSGGTINSPLHF.

This clone appeared a single time. This chain uses TRBV6-6 with TRBJ2-7; D remains unclear. Germline V CDR1 and CDR2: MNHNY, SVGAGI (reference sequence). V gave up 5 bases and J gave up 5 bases, with 16 bases separating them. The CDR3 runs 14 residues. CDR3 residues: CASSPLSETNEQYF. The CDR3 nucleotides read TGTGCCAGCAGTCCGTTGAGTGAAACCAACGAGCAGTACTTC.

The V call is TRBV6-1, the J call TRBJ2-5, with 9 bases lining up with TRBD1. The CDR3 loop spans 14 amino acids. V gave up 8 bases and J gave up 1 base; unmatched junction bases: 5. CDR1 MNHNS and CDR2 SASEGT come from the germline V gene. This CDR3 reads CASVGTGSQETQYF. The CDR3 nucleotides read TGTGCCAGCGTCGGGACAGGGTCCCAAGAGACCCAGTACTTC.

The rearrangement links TRBV6-1 to TRBJ1-2; perhaps TRBD1 as D (5 bases). From germline, CDR1 is MNHNS and CDR2 SASEGT. V lost 5 bases, J lost 4 bases, and 11 bases lay in between. The CDR3 has 13 amino acids. As DNA, the CDR3 is TGTGCCAGCAGTCCCGGACACTGCTATGGCTACACCTTC. It yields the protein CASSPGHCYGYTF.

For the CDR3, the DNA is TGTGCCAGCACATCGTACGTGGCACCCTCTCTCTATGGCTACACCTTC. Its protein is CASTSYVAPSLYGYTF. The chain is built from TRBV27 and TRBJ1-2; D is uncertain. This CDR3 has 16 residues. The germline V gene encodes CDR1 MNHEY and CDR2 SMNVEV (reference sequence). V dropped 7 bases and J dropped 4 bases, with 22 bases sitting between them.

The CDR3 DNA reads as TGTGCCAGCAGCTTGAGAGGTCAAAACTCTGGAAACACCATATATTTT. Its translation: CASSLRGQNSGNTIYF. The chain carries TRBV5-6 and TRBJ1-3; no definite D call. This CDR3 spans 16 amino acids. Germline V gene sequence: CDR1 SGHDT, CDR2 YYEEEE. Trimming pared 1 base from V and 0 bases from J, leaving 11 bases between. The full variable domain, rest sourced from reference TRBV5-6 and TRBJ1-3, is DAGVTQSPTHLIKTRGQQVTLRCSPKSGHDTVSWYQQALGQGPQFIFQYYEEEERQRGNFPDRFSGHQFPNYSSELNVNALLLGDSALYLCASSLRGQNSGNTIYFGEGSWLTVV.

This clone was counted a few times. V gene TRBV6-6 combines with J gene TRBJ2-7; 8 positions match TRBD1. With 5 bases clipped from V and 0 bases from J, the junction kept 3 bases outside the gene matches. Germline CDR1 reads MNHNY; CDR2 reads SVGAGI (reference sequence). The CDR3 is made up of 14 amino acids. CDR3 DNA sequence: TGTGCCAGCAGTGGGGACAGGCTCTCCTACGAGCAGTACTTC. Its protein product is CASSGDRLSYEQYF.

This clone appeared once. CDR3 region: CASSFWGRVRTNYGYTF. CDR3 nucleotide sequence: TGTGCCAGCAGTTTTTGGGGCAGGGTGAGAACTAACTATGGCTACACCTTC. This chain uses TRBV28 with TRBJ1-2; a possible D gene is TRBD1 (5 bases). The CDR3 contains 17 residues. The germline V gene has CDR1 MDHEN and CDR2 SYDVKM. Trimming cost V 3 bases and J 0 bases, with 17 bases left between them.

This rearrangement joins TRBV5-1 to TRBJ2-7, with TRBD1 as a possible D gene (6 bases). CDR1 is SGHRS and CDR2 is YFSETQ in the germline V gene. Trimming cost V 3 bases and J 3 bases, with 19 bases left between them. This CDR3 has 16 residues. The CDR3 reads CASSWGGTPIFYEQYF. The CDR3 coding sequence is TGCGCCAGCAGCTGGGGTGGGACACCGATCTTCTACGAGCAGTACTTC.

This sequence joins TRBV5-1 and TRBJ1-1; tentatively, D is TRBD1 (6 bases). Per germline, CDR1 SGHRS and CDR2 YFSETQ. This CDR3 is 16 amino acids long. V was cut by 4 bases and J by 0 bases, with 16 bases left in between. Written as DNA, the CDR3 is TGCGCCAGCAGCCGAGAGGGGGTAAGCCTGAACACTGAAGCTTTCTTT. Translation gives CASSREGVSLNTEAFF.

This sequence joins TRBV11-2 and TRBJ2-6, with TRBD2 identical over 7 bases. J gave up 1 base and V 4 bases, and 1 base lay outside the gene matches. This CDR3 is built from 15 residues. The germline CDR1 and CDR2 sequences are SGHAT and FQNNGV. The CDR3 is CASSWGGSGANVLTF. CDR3 sequence (DNA): TGTGCCAGCAGCTGGGGGGGGTCTGGGGCCAACGTCCTGACTTTC.

The V and J genes are TRBV4-2 and TRBJ1-4; TRBD1 aligns across 10 bases. The CDR3 has 18 amino acids. After removal of 1 base from V and 5 bases from J, the junction contained 10 bases not matched to a gene. Germline lookup yields CDR1 LGHNA and CDR2 YNFKEQ. The chain's CDR3 is CASSQGTFRDRGNEKLFF. In DNA form, the CDR3 reads TGTGCCAGCAGCCAAGGAACGTTCCGGGACAGGGGAAATGAAAAACTGTTTTTT.

The chain uses TRBV2 and TRBJ1-6, with D hard to call. This CDR3 is 17 amino acids long. Per germline, CDR1 SNHLY and CDR2 FYNNEI. V was shortened by 7 bases and J by 7 bases, with 23 bases between the two germline ends. The CDR3 region is CASIQRVGLGRNSPLHF. CDR3 sequence (DNA): TGTGCCAGCATCCAAAGGGTTGGACTGGGCCGGAATTCACCCCTCCACTTT. Supplemented by reference TRBV2 and TRBJ1-6, the full variable domain reads EPEVTQTPSHQVTQMGQEVILRCVPISNHLYFYWYRQILGQKVEFLVSFYNNEISEKSEIFDDQFSVERPDGSNFTLKIRSTKLEDSAMYFCASIQRVGLGRNSPLHFGNGTRLTVT.

This clone was counted only a few times. The CDR3 sequence is CASSFVRDRTTYEQYF. CDR3 nucleotide sequence: TGTGCCAGCAGCTTTGTCCGGGACAGGACCACCTACGAGCAGTACTTC. This chain links TRBV5-8 with TRBJ2-7; TRBD1 agrees at 8 bases. CDR1 SGHTS and CDR2 YDEGEE come from the germline V gene. This CDR3 is built from 16 residues. J lost 2 bases, V lost 2 bases, and 9 bases had no gene match. Complete variable domain (other parts from reference TRBV5-8 and TRBJ2-7): EAGVTQSPTHLIKTRGQQATLRCSPISGHTSVYWYQQALGLGLQFLLWYDEGEERNRGNFPPRFSGRQFPNYSSELNVNALELEDSALYLCASSFVRDRTTYEQYFGPGTRLTVT.

This clone was picked up a small number of times. The gene calls are TRBV4-2 and TRBJ2-3, with 10 positions matching TRBD2. CDR3 size: 16 residues. The trim removed 3 bases at V and 6 bases at J, leaving 9 bases unmatched. Germline assignment: CDR1 LGHNA and CDR2 YNFKEQ. CDR3 bases: TGTGCCAGCAGCCAGGCCAGCGGGGGGGCCAAGGATACGCAGTATTTT. Translating gives CASSQASGGAKDTQYF.

The V gene is TRBV5-6, the J gene TRBJ1-1; 9 bases map to TRBD1. The CDR3 spans 17 residues. Germline lookup yields CDR1 SGHDT and CDR2 YYEEEE. Trimming took 10 bases from V and 0 from J; bases not matched to a gene: 16. CDR3 protein: CASIRVRDRAMNTEAFF. The DNA of the CDR3 is TGTGCCTCAATCAGAGTACGGGACAGGGCTATGAACACTGAAGCTTTCTTT.

The rearrangement links TRBV6-5 to TRBJ1-1, with a tentative D call TRBD1 (5 bases). Deletions cut 4 bases from V and 5 bases from J, with 11 bases between. The CDR3 loop spans 13 amino acids. Germline V gene sequence: CDR1 MNHEY, CDR2 SVGAGI. CDR3 sequence reads: CASSFVGETEAFF. Written as DNA, the CDR3 is TGTGCCAGCAGTTTCGTAGGGGAAACTGAAGCTTTCTTT.

The V and J genes are TRBV11-2 and TRBJ1-2; perhaps TRBD1 as D (6 bases). CDR3 length equals 19 residues. The ends were cut back, 1 base at V and 6 bases at J, with 27 bases in the middle. Germline V CDR1 and CDR2: SGHAT, FQNNGV. CDR3 nucleotide sequence: TGTGCCAGCAGCTTAGTTCCGTGGGCCGGGGGGCGACGGGGCGATGGCTACACCTTC. It yields the protein CASSLVPWAGGRRGDGYTF.

V usage is TRBV5-1 and J usage is TRBJ2-3, with 12 bases matching TRBD2. The CDR3 is 18 amino acids. Per germline, CDR1 SGHRS and CDR2 YFSETQ. J gave up 0 bases and V 4 bases, and 9 bases lay outside the gene matches. The CDR3 DNA is TGCGCCAGCAGCCTGGGGGCTAGCGGGGGGGCGAGCACAGATACGCAGTATTTT. Its translation: CASSLGASGGASTDTQYF.